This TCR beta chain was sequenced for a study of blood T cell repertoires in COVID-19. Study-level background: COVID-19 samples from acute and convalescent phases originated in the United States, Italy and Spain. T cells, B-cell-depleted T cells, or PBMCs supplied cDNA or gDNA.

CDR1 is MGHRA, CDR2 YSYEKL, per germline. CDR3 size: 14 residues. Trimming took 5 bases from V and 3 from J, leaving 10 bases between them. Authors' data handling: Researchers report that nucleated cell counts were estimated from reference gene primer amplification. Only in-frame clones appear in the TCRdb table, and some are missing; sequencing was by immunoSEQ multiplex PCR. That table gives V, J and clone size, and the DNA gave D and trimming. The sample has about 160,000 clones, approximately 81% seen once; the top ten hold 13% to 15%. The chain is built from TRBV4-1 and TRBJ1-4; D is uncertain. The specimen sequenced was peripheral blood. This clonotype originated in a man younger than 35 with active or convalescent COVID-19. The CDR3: CASSLLVANEKLFF. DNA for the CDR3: TGCGCCAGCAGCTTACTGGTGGCTAATGAAAAACTGTTTTTT.